Each of the 32 T cell receptor beta chains below was sequenced from the same sample in a study of blood T cell repertoires in COVID-19. Here immunoSEQ multiplex PCR was the method, and the copy in TCRdb shows in-frame clones only, minus some. Of roughly 150,000 clones in the sample, around four fifths were seen once. The source material was peripheral blood. Receptors originate from a woman aged 80 or over with COVID-19, enrolled during active disease.

V gene TRBV6-5 combines with J gene TRBJ1-1; 7 nucleotides agree with TRBD1. The V and J ends lost 6 bases and 5 bases, in that order; junction bases with no gene match: 6. This CDR3 is built from 13 residues. Germline CDR1 and CDR2: MNHEY and SVGAGI. CDR3 sequence reads: CASSNTGETEAFF. CDR3 DNA: TGTGCCAGCAGCAATACAGGGGAGACTGAAGCTTTCTTT.

The gene calls are TRBV5-4 and TRBJ2-3; tentatively, D is TRBD2 (5 bases). The V end lost 9 bases, the J end lost 0 bases, and 20 bases lay between the germline ends. This CDR3 has 16 residues. CDR1 and CDR2 (germline): SGHNT, YYREEE (reference sequence). DNA for the CDR3: TGTGCCACCTCCCCCGGAGGACTTGGAAGCACAGATACGCAGTATTTT. Translation gives CATSPGGLGSTDTQYF.

This chain uses TRBV5-4 with TRBJ1-2; D may be TRBD1 (5 bases). Germline CDR1 SGHNT, CDR2 YYREEE (reference sequence). The CDR3 totals 14 residues. V lost 3 bases to trimming and J lost 2 bases, with 11 bases between them. CDR3 bases: TGTGCCAGCAGCTCGGCCGGGGGGAACTATGGCTACACCTTC. This codes for CASSSAGGNYGYTF.

The chain is built from TRBV5-8 and TRBJ1-1, with 9 bases matching TRBD1. The CDR3 consists of 18 residues. Germline V lookup: CDR1 SGHTS, CDR2 YDEGEE. V was pared by 5 bases and J by 3 bases, with 17 bases of the junction left unmatched. CDR3 coding DNA: TGTGCCAGCAGTCCAACCACAGGGGGCAGGGTTGGTTACACTGAAGCTTTCTTT. Amino acid sequence: CASSPTTGGRVGYTEAFF.

Regarding this clone: At one end the junction does not follow the germline gene, possibly because of a read error. The J gene is TRBJ1-1, the V gene TRBV11-3; the D gene is possibly TRBD1 (6 bases). The CDR3 contains 13 residues. From germline, CDR1 is SGHNT and CDR2 YENEEA. CDR3 region: CASRSGQNSEAFF. The CDR3 coding sequence is TGTGCCAGCAGATCAGGACAGAACTCTGAAGCTTTCTTT.

The chain employs TRBV5-4 and TRBJ2-5, with 9 bases aligning to TRBD2. V shed 4 bases and J 2 bases; nucleotides not matched to a gene: 12. This CDR3 comprises 17 residues. Germline loops: CDR1 SGHNT, CDR2 YYREEE (reference sequence). CDR3 loop: CASSTGLARTPQETQYF. In DNA, the CDR3 is TGTGCCAGCAGCACGGGACTAGCCCGGACCCCACAAGAGACCCAGTACTTC.

CDR3 amino acids: CASSHRANEQYF. The DNA of the CDR3 is TGTGCCAGCTCGCACAGGGCCAACGAGCAGTACTTC. The chain uses TRBV5-8 and TRBJ2-7; a possible D gene is TRBD1 (6 bases). Trimming took off 7 bases at V and 5 bases at J, with 13 bases between the two ends. CDR3 size: 12 residues. From germline, CDR1 is SGHTS and CDR2 YDEGEE.

This rearrangement joins TRBV5-4 to TRBJ2-1, with D unclear. The germline V gene encodes CDR1 SGHNT and CDR2 YYREEE (reference sequence). CDR3 length: 13 residues. Trimming cost V 5 bases and J 8 bases, with 14 bases left between them. CDR3 DNA: TGTGCCAGCAGTCCTCCCAGTCTCGATGAGCAGTTCTTC. The encoded protein is CASSPPSLDEQFF.

The chain has TRBV2 and TRBJ2-7; TRBD1 agrees at 11 bases. Unmatched junction bases numbered 3, after V lost 8 bases and J lost 6 bases. The CDR3 loop spans 12 amino acids. Germline V gene data show CDR1 as SNHLY and CDR2 as FYNNEI. CDR3 in DNA: TGTGCCAGCGGGGACAGGGGGGGCGAGCAGTACTTC. This translates into CASGDRGGEQYF.

The chain joins TRBV3-1 (or the pseudogene TRBV3-2) to TRBJ2-7, with 7 nucleotides matching TRBD2. The CDR3 extends over 14 amino acids. The V gene end was trimmed by 8 bases and the J gene end by 0 bases; junction bases not matched to a gene: 7. Per the germline V gene, CDR1 is LGHDT and CDR2 is YNNKEL (reference sequence). The CDR3 DNA reads as TGTGCCAGCTCCCTAGCGGACCCCTCCTACGAGCAGTACTTC. Translated, it gives CASSLADPSYEQYF.

Notes on this clone: The sample carries other DNA sequences with the same CDR3. The J gene is TRBJ2-2, the V gene TRBV2, with 12 nucleotides matching TRBD2. This CDR3 has 15 residues. Germline V CDR1 and CDR2: SNHLY, FYNNEI. Unmatched junction bases numbered 2, after V lost 4 bases and J lost 5 bases. CDR3: CASSGLAGGTGELFF. DNA for the CDR3: TGTGCCAGCAGTGGCCTAGCGGGGGGGACCGGGGAGCTGTTTTTT.

This clone was found once. This rearrangement joins TRBV29-1 to TRBJ2-3; weak D call: TRBD2 (5 bases). This CDR3 is 14 amino acids long. CDR1 is SQVTM and CDR2 is ANQGSEA in the germline V gene. V shed 2 bases and J shed 0 bases, with 9 bases lying between them. The CDR3 DNA reads TGCAGCGTTGAAAGGACTGCTAGCACAGATACGCAGTATTTT. The encoded protein is CSVERTASTDTQYF.

V is TRBV5-6 and J is TRBJ1-2; 7 positions agree with TRBD1. The germline CDR1 and CDR2 sequences are SGHDT and YYEEEE. The CDR3 has 14 residues. V lost 2 bases, J lost 6 bases, and 7 bases stayed unmatched. CDR3 residues: CASSFDPTGNGYTF. In DNA form, the CDR3 reads TGTGCCAGCAGCTTCGATCCGACAGGGAATGGCTACACCTTC. Full variable domain (missing parts from reference TRBV5-6 and TRBJ1-2): DAGVTQSPTHLIKTRGQQVTLRCSPKSGHDTVSWYQQALGQGPQFIFQYYEEEERQRGNFPDRFSGHQFPNYSSELNVNALLLGDSALYLCASSFDPTGNGYTFGSGTRLTVV.

This chain links TRBV18 with TRBJ1-5; maybe TRBD1 (6 bases). CDR3 length: 15 residues. Per germline, CDR1 KGHSH and CDR2 LQKENI. V lost 4 bases, J lost 7 bases, and 17 bases lay in between. The CDR3 sequence: CASSRYRDTDQPQHF. The CDR3 coding sequence is TGTGCCAGCTCACGGTACCGGGACACAGACCAGCCCCAGCATTTT. Full variable domain (remainder filled in from reference TRBV18 and TRBJ1-5): NAGVMQNPRHLVRRRGQEARLRCSPMKGHSHVYWYRQLPEEGLKFMVYLQKENIIDESGMPKERFSAEFPKEGPSILRIQQVVRGDSAAYFCASSRYRDTDQPQHFGDGTRLSIL.

The chain combines TRBV29-1 with TRBJ1-6; D is unclear. Trimming removed 4 bases from V and 4 bases from J, with 11 bases in between. The V gene's germline CDR1 is SQVTM and CDR2 ANQGSEA. CDR3 length equals 14 residues. The CDR3 reads CSVVEGGYNSPLHF. The CDR3 DNA reads as TGCAGCGTTGTCGAGGGAGGGTATAATTCACCCCTCCACTTT. Full variable domain (remainder filled in from reference TRBV29-1 and TRBJ1-6): SAVISQKPSRDICQRGTSLTIQCQVDSQVTMMFWYRQQPGQSLTLIATANQGSEATYESGFVIDKFPISRPNLTFSTLTVSNMSPEDSSIYLCSVVEGGYNSPLHFGNGTRLTVT.

The chain combines TRBV28 with TRBJ1-5; 8 positions match TRBD1. The CDR3 loop spans 15 amino acids. The trim removed 6 bases at V and 6 bases at J, leaving 10 bases unmatched. CDR1 and CDR2 (germline): MDHEN, SYDVKM. The CDR3 sequence is CASSPIDRGSQPQHF. The CDR3 nucleotides read TGTGCCAGCAGCCCAATCGACAGGGGTAGTCAGCCCCAGCATTTT.

The chain uses TRBV2 and TRBJ2-1, with D unclear. This CDR3 is 12 amino acids long. Germline lookup yields CDR1 SNHLY and CDR2 FYNNEI. V was trimmed by 6 bases and J by 8 bases, leaving 11 bases between them. The CDR3 sequence is CASRSRSDEQFF. The CDR3 bases are TGTGCCAGCAGATCGAGAAGCGATGAGCAGTTCTTC.

The chain carries TRBV6-5 and TRBJ1-4; D is unresolved. The germline CDR1 and CDR2 sequences are MNHEY and SVGAGI. The CDR3 is 16 residues long. The V end lost 0 bases, the J end lost 8 bases, and 16 bases lay between the germline ends. In DNA form, the CDR3 reads TGTGCCAGCAGTTACTCTGGAGCCGTGTTTGGGGAAAAACTGTTTTTT. It codes for CASSYSGAVFGEKLFF.

The CDR3 DNA reads as TGTGCCAGCTCAGGGGTAGGGCAGCCCCAGCATTTT. Translated: CASSGVGQPQHF. The V gene is TRBV28, the J gene TRBJ1-5; a possible D gene is TRBD1 (6 bases). Deletions cut 8 bases from V and 7 bases from J, with 12 bases between. Germline CDR1 MDHEN, CDR2 SYDVKM. The CDR3 runs to 12 residues. The full variable domain, in which reference TRBV28 and TRBJ1-5 provide the parts outside the CDR3, is DVKVTQSSRYLVKRTGEKVFLECVQDMDHENMFWYRQDPGLGLRLIYFSYDVKMKEKGDIPEGYSVSREKKERFSLILESASTNQTSMYLCASSGVGQPQHFGDGTRLSIL.

This rearrangement joins TRBV6-5 to TRBJ1-5, with a tentative D call TRBD1 (5 bases). This CDR3 spans 14 amino acids. V lost 8 bases to trimming and J lost 4 bases, with 15 bases between them. Germline lookup yields CDR1 MNHEY and CDR2 SVGAGI. The CDR3 protein is CASGLLGGNQPQHF. CDR3 DNA: TGTGCCAGCGGCCTACTCGGGGGGAATCAGCCCCAGCATTTT.

The chain combines TRBV29-1 with TRBJ2-1, with D perhaps matching TRBD2 (5 bases). Deletions cut 4 bases from V and 6 bases from J, with 13 bases between. CDR1 and CDR2 from the germline V gene are SQVTM and ANQGSEA. The length of the CDR3 is 13 residues. CDR3 sequence reads: CSVGPKRGNEQFF. CDR3 DNA: TGCAGCGTTGGACCGAAACGGGGCAATGAGCAGTTCTTC.

The CDR3 is CASSILTSGGAQEQFF. The CDR3 nucleotides read TGTGCCAGCTCCATTCTTACTAGCGGGGGGGCTCAGGAGCAGTTCTTC. The V call is TRBV18, the J call TRBJ2-1; TRBD2 matches at 13 bases. This CDR3 has 16 residues. Unmatched junction bases numbered 12, after V lost 6 bases and J lost 10 bases. Germline V lookup: CDR1 KGHSH, CDR2 LQKENI.

In this sample, this clone turned up once. The rearrangement joins TRBV6-5 to TRBJ2-2; maybe TRBD2 (6 bases). Trimming took off 6 bases at V and 1 base at J, with 9 bases between the two ends. This CDR3 spans 14 amino acids. Germline V gene data show CDR1 as MNHEY and CDR2 as SVGAGI. The CDR3 DNA reads TGTGCCAGCAGGGCGCGGGGGAACACCGGGGAGCTGTTTTTT. Translation gives CASRARGNTGELFF.

This chain joins TRBV6-6 and TRBJ2-5, with D maybe TRBD1 (5 bases). Germline V lookup: CDR1 MNHNY, CDR2 SVGAGI (reference sequence). The CDR3 loop spans 15 amino acids. V was pared by 0 bases and J by 5 bases, with 13 bases between. CDR3 bases: TGTGCCAGCAGTTACTCCCACGCCAGGGCGGAGACCCAGTACTTC. Protein: CASSYSHARAETQYF.

The chain is built from TRBV5-5 and TRBJ2-7; 8 bases map to TRBD2. From germline, CDR1 is SGHKS and CDR2 YYEKEE (reference sequence). The CDR3 consists of 15 residues. J gave up 0 bases and V 6 bases, and 8 bases lay outside the gene matches. In DNA form, the CDR3 reads TGTGCCAGCACCTACCGGGGGGGGTCCTCCTACGAGCAGTACTTC. Protein: CASTYRGGSSYEQYF. The entire variable domain, with the rest obtained from reference TRBV5-5 and TRBJ2-7, is as follows: DAGVTQSPTHLIKTRGQQVTLRCSPISGHKSVSWYQQVLGQGPQFIFQYYEKEERGRGNFPDRFSARQFPNYSSELNVNALLLGDSALYLCASTYRGGSSYEQYFGPGTRLTVT.

The chain links TRBV28 to TRBJ1-6, with a weak D call TRBD1 (6 bases). V was pared by 6 bases and J by 0 bases, with 12 bases between. There are 16 residues in the CDR3. Per germline, CDR1 MDHEN and CDR2 SYDVKM. The DNA for the CDR3 is TGTGCCAGCAGAGCCCAGGGGAGCTCCTATAATTCACCCCTCCACTTT. Its protein is CASRAQGSSYNSPLHF. Looking up the rest from reference TRBV28 and TRBJ1-6 gives the full variable domain: DVKVTQSSRYLVKRTGEKVFLECVQDMDHENMFWYRQDPGLGLRLIYFSYDVKMKEKGDIPEGYSVSREKKERFSLILESASTNQTSMYLCASRAQGSSYNSPLHFGNGTRLTVT.

The chain has TRBV19 and TRBJ2-5, with TRBD1 as a possible D gene (5 bases). V was trimmed by 3 bases and J by 4 bases, leaving 12 bases between them. The CDR3 contains 14 residues. Germline V gene data show CDR1 as LNHDA and CDR2 as SQIVND (reference sequence). The CDR3 DNA is TGTGCCAGTAGTATTAGTGGGGCTTCAGAGACCCAGTACTTC. Its protein is CASSISGASETQYF.

The rearrangement links TRBV5-1 to TRBJ1-5, with D unresolved. The CDR3 is made up of 15 amino acids. CDR1 and CDR2 (germline): SGHRS, YFSETQ. Deletions cut 0 bases from V and 7 bases from J, with 14 bases between. The DNA of the CDR3 is TGCGCCAGCAGCTTGGCCCCGGATCCCGGGCAGCCCCAGCATTTT. Translating it yields CASSLAPDPGQPQHF.

The CDR3 here is CATELDRGNYGYTF. As DNA, the CDR3 is TGTGCCACCGAGTTGGACAGGGGAAACTATGGCTACACCTTC. The chain couples TRBV2 to TRBJ1-2; TRBD1 agrees at 9 bases. After removal of 10 bases from V and 2 bases from J, the junction contained 8 bases not matched to a gene. The CDR3 totals 14 residues. Germline CDR1 SNHLY, CDR2 FYNNEI.

V gene TRBV28 combines with J gene TRBJ2-4; 13 bases are a match to TRBD2. The CDR3 is 18 amino acids. V was clipped by 5 bases and J by 6 bases; unmatched bases: 13. Looked up from germline, CDR1 is MDHEN and CDR2 is SYDVKM. The CDR3 region has the DNA TGTGCCAGCAGTCCGCCTCCGGGACTAGCGGGAAGGGGAAACATTCAGTACTTC. This gives the protein CASSPPPGLAGRGNIQYF. The full variable domain, rest sourced from reference TRBV28 and TRBJ2-4, is DVKVTQSSRYLVKRTGEKVFLECVQDMDHENMFWYRQDPGLGLRLIYFSYDVKMKEKGDIPEGYSVSREKKERFSLILESASTNQTSMYLCASSPPPGLAGRGNIQYFGAGTRLSVL.

The chain employs TRBV3-1 (or the pseudogene TRBV3-2) and TRBJ1-2; no reliable D call. The V and J ends lost 1 base and 6 bases respectively, with 9 bases between them. The CDR3 is 13 amino acids. Germline lookup yields CDR1 LGHDT and CDR2 YNNKEL (reference sequence). The CDR3 loop is CASSQVAGNGYTF. The CDR3 region has the DNA TGTGCCAGCAGCCAAGTTGCCGGGAATGGCTACACCTTC.

The chain employs TRBV5-1 and TRBJ2-3; D possibly corresponds to TRBD1 (6 bases). Germline V gives CDR1 SGHRS, CDR2 YFSETQ. Trimming stripped 0 bases from V and 5 bases from J, with 13 bases between. This CDR3 is built from 15 residues. CDR3: CASSLGAIGGDTQYF. The CDR3 DNA is TGCGCCAGCAGCTTGGGGGCTATAGGGGGAGATACGCAGTATTTT.